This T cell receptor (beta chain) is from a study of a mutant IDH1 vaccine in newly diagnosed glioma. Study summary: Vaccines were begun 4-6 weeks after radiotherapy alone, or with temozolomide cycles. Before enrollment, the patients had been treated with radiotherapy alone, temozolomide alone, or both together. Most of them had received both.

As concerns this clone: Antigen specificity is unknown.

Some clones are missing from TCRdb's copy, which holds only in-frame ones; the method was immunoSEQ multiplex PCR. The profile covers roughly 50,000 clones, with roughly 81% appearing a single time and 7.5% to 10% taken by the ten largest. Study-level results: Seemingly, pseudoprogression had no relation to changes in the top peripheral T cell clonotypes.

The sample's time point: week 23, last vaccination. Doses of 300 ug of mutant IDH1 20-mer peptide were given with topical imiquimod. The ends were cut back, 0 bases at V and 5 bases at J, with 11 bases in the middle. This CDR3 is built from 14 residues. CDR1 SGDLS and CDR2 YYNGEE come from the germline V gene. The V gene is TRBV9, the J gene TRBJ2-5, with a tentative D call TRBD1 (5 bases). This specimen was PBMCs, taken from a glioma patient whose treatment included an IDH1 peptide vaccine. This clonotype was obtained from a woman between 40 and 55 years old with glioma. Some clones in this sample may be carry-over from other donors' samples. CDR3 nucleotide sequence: TGTGCCAGCAGCGTAGAGGGCAGGGCCGAGACCCAGTACTTC. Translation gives CASSVEGRAETQYF.